A single sample gave rise to the 14 T cell receptor beta chains below, sequenced in a study of blood T cells in healthy people across ages. Then a second PCR, running roughly 7 to 11 cycles, was carried out with a sample-barcoded 5' primer and a J-beta primer mix. MiXCR, run by TCRdb on the 5' RACE reads, gives a single entry per CDR3 protein. The sample contains about 730,000 distinct CDR3 sequences, about 40% of which appear only once. Source material: blood. The receptors were gathered from a woman aged 55 to 70 in good health.

The sample holds one count of this clonotype. A much larger clone sits a single nucleotide away, making a read error possible. The chain combines TRBV7-3 with TRBJ1-1, with D possibly being TRBD1 (5 bases). The CDR3 extends over 12 amino acids. CDR1 is SGHTA and CDR2 is FQGTGA in the germline V gene. The CDR3 region is CAISLGDTEAFF. The CDR3 region has the DNA TGTGCCATCAGCTTAGGGGACACTGAAGCTTTCTTT.

This clonotype was seen only once. V gene TRBV2 combines with J gene TRBJ1-2; no firm D call. Germline lookup yields CDR1 SNHLY and CDR2 FYNNEI. The CDR3 has 16 amino acids. Trimming shortened V by 9 bases and J by 3 bases, and 23 bases separated the two germline ends. CDR3 nucleotide sequence: TGTGCCAGGGGGTCTTGGGAGGGCGTAATTCACTATGGCTACACCTTC. Its translation: CARGSWEGVIHYGYTF.

This clonotype has just a few counts. This chain joins TRBV20-1 and TRBJ1-6; weak D call: TRBD1 (6 bases). There are 14 residues in the CDR3. Trimming took off 4 bases at V and 10 bases at J, with 17 bases between the two ends. Germline assignment: CDR1 DFQATT and CDR2 SNEGSKA (reference sequence). CDR3 bases: TGCAGTGCTAATAAAGGGGGGGGGAACTCACCCCTCCACTTT. It yields the protein CSANKGGGNSPLHF.

The chain joins TRBV5-1 to TRBJ2-1; D possibly corresponds to TRBD2 (6 bases). Trimming shortened V by 4 bases and J by 5 bases, and 10 bases separated the two germline ends. This CDR3 has 13 amino acids. Per germline, CDR1 SGHRS and CDR2 YFSETQ. This CDR3 is CASSGGTNNEQFF. In DNA form, the CDR3 reads TGCGCCAGCAGCGGGGGGACCAACAATGAGCAGTTCTTC.

For this clonotype: One base away lies a much larger clone, so this may be a sequencing read error. V and J are TRBV7-2 and TRBJ2-7; the D gene is possibly TRBD2 (6 bases). The J call is uncertain, as TRBJ2-4 better fits the DNA end. Germline-derived CDR1 and CDR2 are SGHTA and FQGNSA. The CDR3 length is 12 residues. The CDR3 region has the DNA TGTGCCCGCAGCTTAAAGGAGGGCATTCAGTACTTC. As protein: CARSLKEGIQYF.

This clonotype was seen only a few times. The chain recombines TRBV7-9 with TRBJ1-4; 11 nucleotides agree with TRBD1. Germline CDR1 SEHNR, CDR2 FQNEAQ (reference sequence). The CDR3 is made up of 14 amino acids. Losses at the gene ends were 4 bases for V and 7 bases for J; bases not matched to a gene: 2. The CDR3 sequence is CASSSDRGLEKLFF. DNA of the CDR3: TGTGCCAGCAGCTCGGACAGGGGGCTTGAAAAACTGTTTTTT. Filled out from reference TRBV7-9 and TRBJ1-4, the complete variable domain reads DTGVSQNPRHKITKRGQNVTFRCDPISEHNRLYWYRQTLGQGPEFLTYFQNEAQLEKSRLLSDRFSAERPKGSFSTLEIQRTEQGDSAMYLCASSSDRGLEKLFFGSGTQLSVL.

This clonotype was seen only a few times. The chain employs TRBV20-1 and TRBJ2-5; TRBD2 aligns across 10 bases. Near its end, the DNA agrees better with TRBJ2-7, so the J call may be wrong. The CDR3 contains 12 residues. Germline V gene lookup returns CDR1 DFQATT and CDR2 SNEGSKA (reference sequence). CDR3 protein: CSASLAGVEQYF. The CDR3 DNA reads TGCAGTGCTAGCCTAGCGGGAGTCGAGCAGTACTTC.

In its sample, this clonotype was seen many times. The CDR3 DNA sequence: TGTGCCAGCTCCGCGGGGCTAGCGGGACGGGAGCAGTTCTTC. It codes for CASSAGLAGREQFF. The chain employs TRBV27 and TRBJ2-1, with 9 bases fitting TRBD2. V shed 8 bases, J shed 10 bases, and the junction held 12 bases outside the gene matches. Germline V gene lookup returns CDR1 MNHEY and CDR2 SMNVEV (reference sequence). This CDR3 region has 14 residues.

The chain couples TRBV7-9 to TRBJ2-7, with D possibly TRBD2 on 6 matching bases. The CDR3 extends over 13 amino acids. Germline V gene data show CDR1 as SEHNR and CDR2 as FQNEAQ (reference sequence). The V and J ends lost 5 bases and 4 bases respectively, with 12 bases between them. CDR3 sequence reads: CASSARLDYEQYF. Written as DNA, the CDR3 is TGTGCCAGCAGCGCGCGACTAGATTACGAGCAGTACTTC.

This clonotype has just a few counts. The chain combines TRBV29-1 with TRBJ1-1; 7 nucleotides match TRBD1. The CDR3 has 14 residues. Germline trimming cut 2 bases from V and 1 base from J; bases unmatched to any gene: 4. The germline CDR1 and CDR2 sequences are SQVTM and ANQGSEA. CDR3: CSVEIQGKNTEAFF. CDR3 sequence (DNA): TGCAGCGTTGAAATACAGGGGAAGAACACTGAAGCTTTCTTT.

The chain combines TRBV18 with TRBJ1-2; D remains ambiguous. The ends were cut back, 4 bases at V and 7 bases at J, with 16 bases in the middle. The CDR3 has 14 amino acids. In germline, CDR1 is KGHSH, CDR2 LQKENI. In DNA, the CDR3 is TGTGCCAGCTCACGCTCGGACGGCTATCTTGGCTACACCTTC. Translating it yields CASSRSDGYLGYTF.

The V gene is TRBV13, the J gene TRBJ1-2, with 10 bases fitting TRBD1. From germline, CDR1 is PRHDT and CDR2 FYEKMQ (reference sequence). The ends lost 5 bases at V and 1 base at J; junction bases unmatched: 4. This CDR3 has 15 residues. The CDR3 here is CASSPRDRGNYGYTF. CDR3 in DNA: TGTGCCAGCAGCCCCCGGGACAGGGGTAACTATGGCTACACCTTC.

The rearrangement joins TRBV20-1 to TRBJ2-5; TRBD2 aligns across 9 bases. V was pared by 2 bases and J by 4 bases, with 17 bases of the junction left unmatched. The CDR3 sequence is 18 residues long. The germline gives CDR1 DFQATT, CDR2 SNEGSKA (reference sequence). The DNA for the CDR3 is TGCAGTGCTAGACCCACTAGCGGGCGAAACTTAAAGGCAGAGACCCAGTACTTC. Translating it yields CSARPTSGRNLKAETQYF.

The chain couples TRBV6-2 or TRBV6-3 to TRBJ2-4, with no clear D. The CDR3 spans 17 residues. Germline values: CDR1 MNHEY, CDR2 SVGEGT. V was pared by 5 bases and J by 0 bases, with 17 bases between. The CDR3 loop is CASSRTGLNQAKNIQYF. CDR3 coding DNA: TGTGCCAGCAGTAGGACGGGCCTAAACCAAGCCAAAAACATTCAGTACTTC.